What follows are 17 T cell receptor beta chains derived from one specimen sequenced in a study of beta chain features in type 1 diabetes. General study findings and limits: Significant though moderate, a shortening of TCRB CDR3s appeared in all four CD4+ subsets of Type 1 diabetes patients.

Reverse transcribing all isolated RNA meant expressed TCRB transcripts were sequenced. Assay: immunoSEQ multiplex PCR; the TCRdb copy retains only in-frame clones and omits some. The table lists 600,000 to 700,000 clones, around 12% of them singletons, with more than 0.1% in the top ten. Their antigens remain unidentified. Sequenced material: naive CD4+ T cells from blood. Receptors originate from a man aged 25-40 years with type 1 diabetes.

This clone came up a few times. The V gene is TRBV28, the J gene TRBJ2-1; 7 positions match TRBD1. V trimming: 6 bases; J trimming: 5 bases; junction bases outside the gene matches: 7. Germline CDR1 and CDR2: MDHEN and SYDVKM. The CDR3 consists of 14 residues. CDR3 in DNA: TGTGCCAGCAGACAGGGGCCGGCCGACAATGAGCAGTTCTTC. This codes for CASRQGPADNEQFF.

This clone was picked up a small number of times. This chain links TRBV5-1 with TRBJ2-3, with D perhaps assigned TRBD1 or TRBD2 (5 bases each). CDR3 length: 16 amino acids. Looked up from germline, CDR1 is SGHRS and CDR2 is YFSETQ. The V end was cut by 1 base, the J end by 0 bases, with 12 bases between. CDR3 DNA sequence: TGCGCCAGCAGCTTGACAGGTCGGGATAGCACAGATACGCAGTATTTT. Translating it yields CASSLTGRDSTDTQYF.

J is TRBJ1-5 and V is TRBV10-3, with D maybe TRBD1 (6 bases). CDR3 size: 15 residues. The V gene's germline CDR1 is ENHRY and CDR2 SYGVKD. The ends were cut back, 3 bases at V and 2 bases at J, with 11 bases in the middle. This chain's CDR3 is CAISDGAGGNQPQHF. The DNA of the CDR3 is TGTGCCATCAGTGATGGGGCAGGGGGCAATCAGCCCCAGCATTTT.

About this clone: Other DNA sequences in the sample encode the same CDR3. V gene TRBV6-1 combines with J gene TRBJ2-7; no clear D. The CDR3 sequence is 11 residues long. CDR1 is MNHNS and CDR2 is SASEGT in the germline V gene. The germline V and J ends were trimmed by 1 base and 4 bases, with 2 bases remaining between them. CDR3 in amino acids: CASSEGYEQYF. The DNA of the CDR3 is TGTGCCAGCAGTGAAGGGTACGAGCAGTACTTC.

V and J are TRBV9 and TRBJ1-1; tentatively, D is TRBD1 (6 bases). Trimming took off 3 bases at V and 4 bases at J, with 10 bases between the two ends. The CDR3 has 13 amino acids. CDR1 is SGDLS and CDR2 is YYNGEE in the germline V gene. In DNA form, the CDR3 reads TGTGCCAGCAGCGAGGGGGAGGGCACTGAAGCTTTCTTT. It is translated as CASSEGEGTEAFF.

This clone was observed a few times. The sample contains more than one DNA sequence encoding this CDR3. This chain uses TRBV4-3 with TRBJ1-5; D is unclear. The CDR3 spans 13 residues. Looked up from germline, CDR1 is LGHNA and CDR2 is YSLEER. Deletions cut 0 bases from V and 7 bases from J, with 7 bases between. The CDR3 region has the DNA TGCGCCAGCAGCCAAGAAGTGGGACAGCCCCAGCATTTT. Protein sequence: CASSQEVGQPQHF.

This clone was picked up a small number of times. The rearrangement joins TRBV19 to TRBJ2-3, with TRBD1 matching 7 bases. J lost 2 bases, V lost 5 bases, and 4 bases had no gene match. This CDR3 has 14 residues. Per germline, CDR1 LNHDA and CDR2 SQIVND (reference sequence). The CDR3 sequence is CASSPGTDTDTQYF. As DNA, the CDR3 is TGTGCCAGTAGTCCCGGGACAGACACAGATACGCAGTATTTT.

The V call is TRBV28, the J call TRBJ1-1; D unresolved. This CDR3 has 12 residues. The ends were cut back, 4 bases at V and 1 base at J, with 4 bases in the middle. CDR1 MDHEN and CDR2 SYDVKM come from the germline V gene. Here the CDR3 reads CASSWQNTEAFF. The CDR3 DNA reads as TGTGCCAGCAGTTGGCAGAACACTGAAGCTTTCTTT.

The rearrangement joins TRBV28 to TRBJ2-2; 9 bases match TRBD1. The CDR3 runs 13 residues. From germline, CDR1 is MDHEN and CDR2 SYDVKM. V lost 11 bases to trimming and J lost 5 bases; unmatched junction nucleotides: 6. CDR3 in amino acids: CALEQGATGELFF. As DNA, the CDR3 is TGTGCCTTGGAACAGGGGGCAACCGGGGAGCTGTTTTTT.

The chain recombines TRBV2 with TRBJ2-7; D gene ambiguous. V lost 1 base to trimming and J lost 1 base, with 8 bases between them. CDR1 is SNHLY, CDR2 FYNNEI, per germline. The length of the CDR3 is 14 residues. The CDR3 region has the DNA TGTGCCAGCAGTGAAGTGTACAGATCCTACGAGCAGTACTTC. Protein sequence: CASSEVYRSYEQYF. Combining the CDR3 with reference TRBV2 and TRBJ2-7 gives the whole variable domain EPEVTQTPSHQVTQMGQEVILRCVPISNHLYFYWYRQILGQKVEFLVSFYNNEISEKSEIFDDQFSVERPDGSNFTLKIRSTKLEDSAMYFCASSEVYRSYEQYFGPGTRLTVT.

This chain joins TRBV2 and TRBJ2-2, with D possibly TRBD1 on 6 matching bases. Trimming removed 5 bases at V and 4 bases at J, with 14 bases between. The CDR3 consists of 15 residues. From germline, CDR1 is SNHLY and CDR2 FYNNEI. The CDR3 reads CASSRTEGGTGELFF. CDR3 nucleotide sequence: TGTGCCAGCAGTAGGACCGAAGGGGGCACCGGGGAGCTGTTTTTT. The full variable domain, its missing parts supplied by reference TRBV2 and TRBJ2-2, is EPEVTQTPSHQVTQMGQEVILRCVPISNHLYFYWYRQILGQKVEFLVSFYNNEISEKSEIFDDQFSVERPDGSNFTLKIRSTKLEDSAMYFCASSRTEGGTGELFFGEGSRLTVL.

The chain links TRBV7-2 to TRBJ2-3; weak D call: TRBD2 (6 bases). This CDR3 is built from 17 residues. V lost 0 bases and J 0 bases, leaving 13 bases between the germline ends. Germline V gene data show CDR1 as SGHTA and CDR2 as FQGNSA. CDR3 loop: CASSLALAGPSTDTQYF. DNA for the CDR3: TGTGCCAGCAGCTTAGCCCTGGCGGGGCCCAGCACAGATACGCAGTATTTT. The entire variable domain, with the rest obtained from reference TRBV7-2 and TRBJ2-3, is as follows: GAGVSQSPSNKVTEKGKDVELRCDPISGHTALYWYRQSLGQGLEFLIYFQGNSAPDKSGLPSDRFSAERTGGSVSTLTIQRTQQEDSAVYLCASSLALAGPSTDTQYFGPGTRLTVL.

The J gene is TRBJ1-6, the V gene TRBV6-6; 7 nucleotides agree with TRBD1. V gave up 2 bases and J gave up 9 bases; unmatched junction bases: 4. CDR3 length equals 14 residues. Germline CDR1 and CDR2: MNHNY and SVGAGI (reference sequence). CDR3 in DNA: TGTGCCAGCAGTTACGGGCGACAGGGTTCACCCCTCCACTTT. As protein: CASSYGRQGSPLHF.

This clone has just a few counts. The chain is built from TRBV19 and TRBJ1-4; D is possibly TRBD1 (5 bases). Trimming took 7 bases from V and 7 from J, leaving 7 bases between them. Germline assignment: CDR1 LNHDA and CDR2 SQIVND (reference sequence). This CDR3 is 11 amino acids long. The CDR3 spells CASTGGEKLFF. CDR3 nucleotides: TGTGCCAGTACCGGGGGTGAAAAACTGTTTTTT. Drawing the rest from reference TRBV19 and TRBJ1-4, the complete variable domain is DGGITQSPKYLFRKEGQNVTLSCEQNLNHDAMYWYRQDPGQGLRLIYYSQIVNDFQKGDIAEGYSVSREKKESFPLTVTSAQKNPTAFYLCASTGGEKLFFGSGTQLSVL.

J is TRBJ2-3 and V is TRBV7-2; D uncertain. CDR3 length: 12 residues. V was shortened by 5 bases and J by 5 bases, with 8 bases between the two germline ends. CDR1 is SGHTA and CDR2 is FQGNSA in the germline V gene. The CDR3 coding sequence is TGTGCCAGCAGCCCCGCGGTAGATACGCAGTATTTT. Translated: CASSPAVDTQYF.

This clone showed up just a few times. The chain's CDR3 is CASSESGASTDTQYF. The DNA for the CDR3 is TGTGCCAGCAGTGAGTCGGGGGCCAGCACAGATACGCAGTATTTT. V gene TRBV2 combines with J gene TRBJ2-3; D may match TRBD1 or TRBD2 (6 bases each). CDR3 length: 15 amino acids. V lost 3 bases, J lost 0 bases, and 10 bases lay in between. Germline V gene lookup returns CDR1 SNHLY and CDR2 FYNNEI.

This clone was detected only a few times. The chain is built from TRBV7-9 and TRBJ1-6; D possibly corresponds to TRBD1 (5 bases). CDR1 and CDR2 from the germline V gene are SEHNR and FQNEAQ (reference sequence). V dropped 5 bases and J dropped 9 bases, with 20 bases sitting between them. This CDR3 contains 16 residues. CDR3 amino acids: CASSPPGGASSSPLHF. The CDR3 nucleotides are TGTGCCAGCAGCCCCCCAGGTGGGGCAAGTAGTTCACCCCTCCACTTT.